This T cell receptor (beta chain) was identified during a study of T-cell reconstitution after alpha-beta-depleted transplantation in children. Findings and caveats of the study: It was newly produced T cells that mostly accounted for T-cell counts and diversity one year after transplant. Reported findings indicate that, about two months after transplant, alpha-beta T cells came from several hundred expanded clones, which were derived from non-depleted graft cells.

Preparing the TCRbeta library involved the use of unique molecular identifiers. MiXCR, run by TCRdb on the PCR reads, gives a single entry per CDR3 protein. The sample has roughly 500,000 distinct CDR3 sequences; roughly a tenth are singletons. In regard to this clonotype: Antigen unknown.

Sequencing was performed on PBMCs, taken before TCRalphabeta/CD19-depleted stem cell transplant. The sequence derives from a child aged 2-15 years with inherited bone marrow failure, due to receive a stem cell transplant.

CDR3 residues: CASSHRARGAYEQYF. DNA for the CDR3: TGCGCCAGCAGCCACCGAGCCCGGGGGGCCTACGAGCAGTACTTC. The J gene is TRBJ2-7, the V gene TRBV4-3, with 7 positions matching TRBD2. After removal of 3 bases from V and 2 bases from J, the junction contained 7 bases not matched to a gene. Germline V CDR1 and CDR2: LGHNA, YSLEER. The CDR3 has 15 amino acids.